These 23 T cell receptor beta chains were sequenced from one sample in a study of PD-1 blockade in mismatch repair-deficient tumors. Here immunoSEQ multiplex PCR was the method, and the copy in TCRdb shows in-frame clones only, minus some. This sample has tens of thousands of clones, with around 85% found just once. The sequenced sample was peripheral blood, obtained 12 weeks after starting pembrolizumab. The origin of the receptors is an adult with mismatch repair-deficient cancer.

This clone came up a few times. The rearrangement joins TRBV11-2 to TRBJ2-1, with 11 bases fitting TRBD2. After removal of 5 bases from V and 8 bases from J, the junction contained 11 bases not matched to a gene. This CDR3 is 16 amino acids long. The germline CDR1 and CDR2 sequences are SGHAT and FQNNGV. Here the CDR3 reads CASSRSSGRSIDEQFF. As DNA, the CDR3 is TGTGCCAGCAGCCGTTCTAGCGGGAGGAGTATAGATGAGCAGTTCTTC.

The chain couples TRBV29-1 to TRBJ1-2; no firm D call. With 4 bases removed from V and 4 bases from J, the gap between germline ends came to 16 bases. The germline V gene has CDR1 SQVTM and CDR2 ANQGSEA. This CDR3 contains 14 residues. CDR3 DNA: TGCAGCGTTGCAAACCGGGCCCCTGGCTATGGCTACACCTTC. This sequence encodes CSVANRAPGYGYTF.

The chain joins TRBV30 to TRBJ2-2; D gene unclear. The germline gives CDR1 GTSNPN, CDR2 SVGIG (reference sequence). The V and J ends lost 0 bases and 3 bases respectively, with 8 bases between them. CDR3 length equals 14 residues. CDR3 bases: TGTGCCTGGAGTGTACTAAGGGACACCGGGGAGCTGTTTTTT. It encodes CAWSVLRDTGELFF.

This clone was seen a few times. The chain is built from TRBV18 and TRBJ2-7; D remains ambiguous. The germline V gene has CDR1 KGHSH and CDR2 LQKENI. The CDR3 spans 13 residues. The ends were cut back, 2 bases at V and 6 bases at J, with 11 bases in the middle. The CDR3 DNA is TGTGCCAGCTCACCAAAGCGCCTCACCGAGCAGTACTTC. This translates into CASSPKRLTEQYF. The whole variable domain, filled in from reference TRBV18 and TRBJ2-7, reads NAGVMQNPRHLVRRRGQEARLRCSPMKGHSHVYWYRQLPEEGLKFMVYLQKENIIDESGMPKERFSAEFPKEGPSILRIQQVVRGDSAAYFCASSPKRLTEQYFGPGTRLTVT.

This rearrangement joins TRBV5-1 to TRBJ2-1; D is unresolved. Germline lookup yields CDR1 SGHRS and CDR2 YFSETQ. V was clipped by 2 bases and J by 6 bases, with 12 bases between them. This CDR3 contains 14 residues. CDR3 bases: TGCGCCAGCAGCTTTGAGACACTCGTCAATGAGCAGTTCTTC. Amino acid sequence: CASSFETLVNEQFF.

This chain links TRBV19 with TRBJ1-2; D gene unclear. This CDR3 spans 15 amino acids. The V gene lost 1 base and the J gene lost 4 bases, with 13 bases spanning the gap. Germline V CDR1 and CDR2: LNHDA, SQIVND (reference sequence). CDR3 protein: CASSIGGTGSYGYTF. The CDR3 region has the DNA TGTGCCAGTAGTATAGGGGGAACGGGAAGCTATGGCTACACCTTC.

The chain recombines TRBV6-5 with TRBJ2-3; tentative D call: TRBD2 (5 bases). The CDR3 is 15 residues long. Deletions cut 6 bases from V and 2 bases from J, with 15 bases between. Germline V CDR1 and CDR2: MNHEY, SVGAGI. CDR3 in amino acids: CASRLDGVNTDTQYF. The CDR3 DNA is TGTGCCAGCAGACTAGACGGAGTAAACACAGATACGCAGTATTTT.

The chain links TRBV19 to TRBJ1-5, with D possibly TRBD1 on 5 matching bases. Germline CDR1 reads LNHDA; CDR2 reads SQIVND (reference sequence). The CDR3 is 16 residues long. V lost 3 bases, J lost 5 bases, and 17 bases lay in between. The CDR3 DNA reads as TGTGCCAGTAGTATTACATTGGCGGGGGGGGATCAGCCCCAGCATTTT. Translated, it gives CASSITLAGGDQPQHF.

A note on this clone: Compared with germline, one end of the junction differs, possibly owing to a read error. The chain couples TRBV7-7 to TRBJ2-3, with TRBD2 identical over 13 bases. The CDR3 totals 17 residues. Per the germline V gene, CDR1 is SSHAT and CDR2 is FNYEAQ (reference sequence). The DNA of the CDR3 is TGTGCTAGCAGCCCGGGACTAGCGGGGATTAGCACAGATACGCAGTATTTT. Translating it yields CASSPGLAGISTDTQYF.

V is TRBV19 and J is TRBJ2-1; D might be TRBD2 (6 bases). Germline V lookup: CDR1 LNHDA, CDR2 SQIVND (reference sequence). V shed 1 base and J shed 5 bases, with 9 bases lying between them. The CDR3 is 14 amino acids. CDR3 region: CASSIGLVDNEQFF. The CDR3 DNA reads TGTGCCAGTAGTATAGGACTAGTTGACAATGAGCAGTTCTTC. Combining the CDR3 with reference TRBV19 and TRBJ2-1 gives the whole variable domain DGGITQSPKYLFRKEGQNVTLSCEQNLNHDAMYWYRQDPGQGLRLIYYSQIVNDFQKGDIAEGYSVSREKKESFPLTVTSAQKNPTAFYLCASSIGLVDNEQFFGPGTRLTVL.

The J gene is TRBJ1-5, the V gene TRBV27; D may be TRBD1 (5 bases). The germline V gene has CDR1 MNHEY and CDR2 SMNVEV (reference sequence). CDR3 length equals 14 residues. Trimming removed 2 bases from V and 6 bases from J, with 11 bases in between. The CDR3 DNA follows: TGTGCCAGCAGTTTAGGGCAGGGTTTTCAGCCCCAGCATTTT. Translation: CASSLGQGFQPQHF.

The chain recombines TRBV19 with TRBJ1-2; unclear D gene. CDR1 and CDR2 (germline): LNHDA, SQIVND (reference sequence). Trimming took 1 base from V and 2 from J, leaving 23 bases between them. There are 19 residues in the CDR3. CDR3 DNA: TGTGCCAGTAGTATAGCGGGCACGGTCCGGACCCGCCCGAACTATGGCTACACCTTC. Translation gives CASSIAGTVRTRPNYGYTF.

This clone has a handful of counts. The chain carries TRBV6-5 and TRBJ1-5, with a possible D match to TRBD1 (5 bases). Germline V gene lookup returns CDR1 MNHEY and CDR2 SVGAGI. The CDR3 runs to 13 residues. Trimming pared 5 bases from V and 5 bases from J, leaving 10 bases between. The CDR3 sequence: CASSLDRYQPQHF. Written as DNA, the CDR3 is TGTGCCAGCAGTCTCGACAGATATCAGCCCCAGCATTTT.

J is TRBJ1-5 and V is TRBV6-1, with 9 bases aligning to TRBD1. V shed 2 bases and J 5 bases; nucleotides not matched to a gene: 10. The CDR3 contains 17 residues. Germline V gives CDR1 MNHNS, CDR2 SASEGT. The CDR3 reads CASSERTGTGPHQPQHF. CDR3 nucleotide sequence: TGTGCCAGCAGTGAAAGAACCGGGACAGGGCCCCATCAGCCCCAGCATTTT.

The J gene is TRBJ1-5, the V gene TRBV30; TRBD1 matches 9 bases. CDR3 length: 17 amino acids. V shed 1 base, J shed 0 bases, and the junction held 7 bases outside the gene matches. Germline-derived CDR1 and CDR2 are GTSNPN and SVGIG (reference sequence). CDR3 bases: TGTGCCTGGAGTGCGGACAGGGGACCCTATAGCAATCAGCCCCAGCATTTT. It encodes CAWSADRGPYSNQPQHF.

This chain uses TRBV25-1 with TRBJ1-2; no definite D call. V was trimmed by 6 bases and J by 4 bases, leaving 15 bases between them. There are 14 residues in the CDR3. Per germline, CDR1 MGHDK and CDR2 SYGVNS. The CDR3 sequence: CASSPEGGPYGYTF. The CDR3, as DNA: TGTGCCAGCAGCCCCGAAGGAGGACCCTATGGCTACACCTTC.

The chain combines TRBV19 with TRBJ1-3; D is unclear. CDR3 length equals 16 residues. In germline, CDR1 is LNHDA, CDR2 SQIVND (reference sequence). Deletions cut 3 bases from V and 4 bases from J, with 16 bases between. CDR3 in amino acids: CASSIIAQVSGNTIYF. The CDR3 coding sequence is TGTGCCAGTAGTATTATTGCCCAGGTATCCGGAAACACCATATATTTT.

The CDR3 sequence is CASSHLYTGPGVTDTQYF. As DNA, the CDR3 is TGCGCCAGCAGTCACCTCTACACAGGACCAGGGGTTACAGATACGCAGTATTTT. The chain employs TRBV23-1 and TRBJ2-3; tentatively, D is TRBD1 (6 bases). TRBV23-1 belongs to the ORF category, with a function that is uncertain. The CDR3 contains 18 residues. The germline V and J ends were trimmed by 3 bases and 3 bases, with 22 bases remaining between them.

The chain employs TRBV27 and TRBJ2-1, with 9 bases identical to TRBD1. The V gene end was trimmed by 5 bases and the J gene end by 14 bases; junction bases not matched to a gene: 10. Germline V lookup: CDR1 MNHEY, CDR2 SMNVEV (reference sequence). CDR3 length: 13 residues. In nucleotides, the CDR3 is TGTGCCAGCAGTGAAATCAACAGGGGGCGAGAGTTCTTC. Its translation: CASSEINRGREFF.

The genes are TRBV7-2 and TRBJ2-3; D is unclear. The germline V and J ends were trimmed by 2 bases and 6 bases, with 9 bases remaining between them. Germline assignment: CDR1 SGHTA and CDR2 FQGNSA. CDR3 length: 13 residues. The CDR3 protein is CASSLNLGDTQYF. For the CDR3, the DNA is TGTGCCAGCAGCTTAAACCTGGGGGATACGCAGTATTTT.

The chain has TRBV7-2 and TRBJ1-1; the match to TRBD1 covers 12 bases. The junction had 8 bases not matched to a gene; V was cut back by 5 bases and J by 1 base. The CDR3 covers 17 residues. From germline, CDR1 is SGHTA and CDR2 FQGNSA. CDR3 sequence reads: CASSKGQGARENTEAFF. The CDR3, as DNA: TGTGCCAGCAGCAAGGGACAGGGGGCCCGTGAGAACACTGAAGCTTTCTTT.

This chain links TRBV10-3 with TRBJ2-2, with unresolved D. The CDR3 runs 12 residues. Germline values: CDR1 ENHRY, CDR2 SYGVKD. V gave up 8 bases and J gave up 1 base, with 5 bases separating them. The CDR3 sequence: CAIRRNTGELFF. The CDR3 bases are TGTGCCATCCGGAGGAACACCGGGGAGCTGTTTTTT.

The chain couples TRBV6-5 to TRBJ2-7, with D perhaps being TRBD1 or TRBD2 (5 bases each). The germline V gene has CDR1 MNHEY and CDR2 SVGAGI. The CDR3 loop spans 15 amino acids. V was clipped by 7 bases and J by 2 bases, with 18 bases between them. DNA for the CDR3: TGTGCCAGCATGGTCGGGGCGGGCGGAACCTACGAGCAGTACTTC. Translated: CASMVGAGGTYEQYF.